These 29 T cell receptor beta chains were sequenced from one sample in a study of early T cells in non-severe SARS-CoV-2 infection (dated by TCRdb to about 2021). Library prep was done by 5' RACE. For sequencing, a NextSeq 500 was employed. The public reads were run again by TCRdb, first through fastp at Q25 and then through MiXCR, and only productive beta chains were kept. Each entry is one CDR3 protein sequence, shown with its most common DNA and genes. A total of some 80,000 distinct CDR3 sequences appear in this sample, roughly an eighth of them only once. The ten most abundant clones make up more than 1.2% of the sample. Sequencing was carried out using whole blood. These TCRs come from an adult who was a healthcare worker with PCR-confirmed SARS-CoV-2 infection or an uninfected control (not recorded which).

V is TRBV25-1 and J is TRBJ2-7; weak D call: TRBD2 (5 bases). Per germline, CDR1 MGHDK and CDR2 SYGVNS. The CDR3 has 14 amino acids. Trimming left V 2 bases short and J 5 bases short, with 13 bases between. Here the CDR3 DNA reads TGTGCCAGCAGTGAAAAATCAGCGGCAAACGAGCAGTACTTC. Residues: CASSEKSAANEQYF.

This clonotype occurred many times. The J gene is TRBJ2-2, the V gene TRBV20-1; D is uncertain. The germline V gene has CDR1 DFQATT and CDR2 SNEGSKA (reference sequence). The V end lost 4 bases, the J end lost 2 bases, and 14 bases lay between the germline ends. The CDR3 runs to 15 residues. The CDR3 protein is CSATSQNPNTGELFF. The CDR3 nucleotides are TGCAGTGCTACCTCACAGAACCCTAACACCGGGGAGCTGTTTTTT.

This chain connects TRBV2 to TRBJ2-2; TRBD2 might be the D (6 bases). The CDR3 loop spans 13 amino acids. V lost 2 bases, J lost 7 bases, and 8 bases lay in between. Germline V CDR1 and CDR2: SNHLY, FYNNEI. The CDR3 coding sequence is TGTGCCAGCAGTGAAACTAGCTACGGGGAGCTGTTTTTT. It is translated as CASSETSYGELFF. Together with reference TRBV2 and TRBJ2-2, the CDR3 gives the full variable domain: EPEVTQTPSHQVTQMGQEVILRCVPISNHLYFYWYRQILGQKVEFLVSFYNNEISEKSEIFDDQFSVERPDGSNFTLKIRSTKLEDSAMYFCASSETSYGELFFGEGSRLTVL.

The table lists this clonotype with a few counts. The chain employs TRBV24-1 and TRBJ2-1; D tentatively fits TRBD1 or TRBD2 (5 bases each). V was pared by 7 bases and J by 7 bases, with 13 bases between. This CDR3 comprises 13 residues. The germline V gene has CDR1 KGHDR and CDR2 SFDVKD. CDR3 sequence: CATSQRGANEQFF. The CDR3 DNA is TGTGCCACCAGCCAACGAGGGGCGAATGAGCAGTTCTTC.

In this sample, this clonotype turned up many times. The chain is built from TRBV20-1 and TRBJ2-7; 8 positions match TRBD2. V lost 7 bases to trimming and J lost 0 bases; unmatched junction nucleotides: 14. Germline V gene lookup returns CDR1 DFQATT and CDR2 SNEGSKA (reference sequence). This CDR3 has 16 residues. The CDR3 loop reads CSGKRALAAYSYEQYF. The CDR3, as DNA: TGCAGTGGGAAGCGGGCACTAGCGGCCTACTCCTACGAGCAGTACTTC.

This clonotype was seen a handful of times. CDR3 residues: CASSLGTGGLKTQYF. The CDR3 DNA follows: TGTGCCAGCAGTCTCGGGACAGGGGGCTTGAAGACCCAGTACTTC. The chain recombines TRBV12-3 or TRBV12-4 with TRBJ2-5; 12 bases fit TRBD1. The CDR3 extends over 15 amino acids. J was trimmed by 6 bases and V by 5 bases; bases with no gene match: 7.

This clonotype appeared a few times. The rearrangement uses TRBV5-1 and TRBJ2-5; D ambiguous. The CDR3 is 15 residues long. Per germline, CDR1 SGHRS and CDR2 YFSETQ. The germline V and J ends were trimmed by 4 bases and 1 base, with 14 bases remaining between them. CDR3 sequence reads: CASSPSPTSQETQYF. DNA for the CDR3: TGCGCCAGCAGCCCGTCGCCCACATCCCAAGAGACCCAGTACTTC.

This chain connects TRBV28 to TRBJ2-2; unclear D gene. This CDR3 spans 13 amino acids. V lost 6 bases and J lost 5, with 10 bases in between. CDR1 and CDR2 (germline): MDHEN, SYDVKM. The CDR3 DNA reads TGTGCCAGCAGGCGGTATTTTACCGGGGAGCTGTTTTTT. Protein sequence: CASRRYFTGELFF.

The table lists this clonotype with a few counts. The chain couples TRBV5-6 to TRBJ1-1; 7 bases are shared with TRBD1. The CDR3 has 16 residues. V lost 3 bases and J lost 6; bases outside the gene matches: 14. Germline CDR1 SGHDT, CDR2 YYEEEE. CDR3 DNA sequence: TGTGCCAGCAGCTCAAAAGGGGGCCCGCAAGACGCTGAAGCTTTCTTT. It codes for CASSSKGGPQDAEAFF.

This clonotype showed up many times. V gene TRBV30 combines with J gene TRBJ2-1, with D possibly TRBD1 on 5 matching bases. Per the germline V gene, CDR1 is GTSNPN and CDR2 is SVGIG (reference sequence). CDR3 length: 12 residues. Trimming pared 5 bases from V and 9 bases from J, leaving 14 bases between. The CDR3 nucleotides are TGTGCCTGGTCGAAAGGGGAAGGTGAGCAGTTCTTC. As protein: CAWSKGEGEQFF.

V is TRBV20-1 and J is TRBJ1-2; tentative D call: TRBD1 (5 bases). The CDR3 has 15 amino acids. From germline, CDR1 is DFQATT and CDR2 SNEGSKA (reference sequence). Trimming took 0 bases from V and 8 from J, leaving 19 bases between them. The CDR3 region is CSARDDSQGLEGYTF. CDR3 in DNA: TGCAGTGCTAGAGATGACTCCCAGGGCTTGGAGGGCTACACCTTC.

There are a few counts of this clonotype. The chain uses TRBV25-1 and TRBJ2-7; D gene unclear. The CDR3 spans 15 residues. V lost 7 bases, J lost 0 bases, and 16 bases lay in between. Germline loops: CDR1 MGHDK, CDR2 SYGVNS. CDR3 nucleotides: TGTGCCAGCATCCCCTCCGGGCGTAGCTCCTACGAGCAGTACTTC. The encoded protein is CASIPSGRSSYEQYF.

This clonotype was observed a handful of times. The CDR3 coding sequence is TGTGCCAGCAGCTTAGATCTTAGCAATCAGCCCCAGCATTTT. Translation gives CASSLDLSNQPQHF. This chain uses TRBV11-2 with TRBJ1-5, with D unresolved. Germline CDR1 and CDR2: SGHAT and FQNNGV. This CDR3 is 14 amino acids long. Trimming shortened V by 0 bases and J by 0 bases, and 3 bases separated the two germline ends. The entire variable domain, with the rest obtained from reference TRBV11-2 and TRBJ1-5, is as follows: EAGVAQSPRYKIIEKRQSVAFWCNPISGHATLYWYQQILGQGPKLLIQFQNNGVVDDSQLPKDRFSAERLKGVDSTLKIQPAKLEDSAVYLCASSLDLSNQPQHFGDGTRLSIL.

CDR3 sequence reads: CASSSPPDTIYF. The CDR3 DNA follows: TGTGCCAGCAGCTCCCCCCCAGACACCATATATTTT. This chain uses TRBV7-2 with TRBJ1-3; D uncertain. Trimming pared 4 bases from V and 8 bases from J, leaving 9 bases between. CDR3 size: 12 residues. Germline CDR1 and CDR2: SGHTA and FQGNSA.

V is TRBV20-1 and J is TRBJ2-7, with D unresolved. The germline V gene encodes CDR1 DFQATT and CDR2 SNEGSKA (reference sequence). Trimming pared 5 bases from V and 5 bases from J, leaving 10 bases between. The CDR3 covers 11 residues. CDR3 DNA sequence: TGCAGTGCTTTCCCGATCGACGAGCAGTACTTC. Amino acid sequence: CSAFPIDEQYF.

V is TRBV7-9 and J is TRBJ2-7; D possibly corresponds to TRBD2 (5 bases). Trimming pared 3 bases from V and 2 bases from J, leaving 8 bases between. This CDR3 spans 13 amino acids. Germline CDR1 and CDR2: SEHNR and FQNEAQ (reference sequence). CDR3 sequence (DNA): TGTGCCAGCAGCTTCAAGGGAGCCTACGAGCAGTACTTC. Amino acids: CASSFKGAYEQYF.

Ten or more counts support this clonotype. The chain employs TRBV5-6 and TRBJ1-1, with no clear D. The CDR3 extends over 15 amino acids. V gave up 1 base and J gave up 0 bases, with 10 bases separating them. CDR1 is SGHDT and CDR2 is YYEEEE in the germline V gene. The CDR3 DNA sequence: TGTGCCAGCAGCTTGTTGGCCGACATGAACACTGAAGCTTTCTTT. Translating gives CASSLLADMNTEAFF.

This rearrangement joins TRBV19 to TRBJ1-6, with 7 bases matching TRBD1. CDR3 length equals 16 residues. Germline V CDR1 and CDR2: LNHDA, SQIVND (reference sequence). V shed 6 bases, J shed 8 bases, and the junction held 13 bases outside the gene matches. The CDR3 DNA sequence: TGTGCCAGTAGCCAAAGGACAGGTCCCACGGATTCACCCCTCCACTTT. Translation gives CASSQRTGPTDSPLHF. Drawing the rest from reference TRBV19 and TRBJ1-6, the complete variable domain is DGGITQSPKYLFRKEGQNVTLSCEQNLNHDAMYWYRQDPGQGLRLIYYSQIVNDFQKGDIAEGYSVSREKKESFPLTVTSAQKNPTAFYLCASSQRTGPTDSPLHFGNGTRLTVT.

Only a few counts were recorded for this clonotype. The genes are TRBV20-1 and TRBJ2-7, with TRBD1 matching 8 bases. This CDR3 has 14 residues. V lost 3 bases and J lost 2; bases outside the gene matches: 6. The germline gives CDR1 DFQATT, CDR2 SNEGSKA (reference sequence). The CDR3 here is CSARGGQAAYEQYF. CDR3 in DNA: TGCAGTGCTAGGGGGGGACAGGCAGCCTACGAGCAGTACTTC.

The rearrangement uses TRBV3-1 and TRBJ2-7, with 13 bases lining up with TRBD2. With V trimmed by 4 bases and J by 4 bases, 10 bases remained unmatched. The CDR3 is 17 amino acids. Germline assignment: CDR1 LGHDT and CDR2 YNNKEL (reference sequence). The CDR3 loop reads CASSPQDGTSGAYEQYF. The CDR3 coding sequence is TGTGCCAGCAGCCCTCAAGACGGGACTAGCGGGGCTTACGAGCAGTACTTC.

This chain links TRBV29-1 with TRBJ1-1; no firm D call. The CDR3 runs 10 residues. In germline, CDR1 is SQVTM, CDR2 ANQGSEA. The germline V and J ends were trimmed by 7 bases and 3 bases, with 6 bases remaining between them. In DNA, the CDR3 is TGCAGCGGGGGAGACACTGAAGCTTTCTTT. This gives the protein CSGGDTEAFF.

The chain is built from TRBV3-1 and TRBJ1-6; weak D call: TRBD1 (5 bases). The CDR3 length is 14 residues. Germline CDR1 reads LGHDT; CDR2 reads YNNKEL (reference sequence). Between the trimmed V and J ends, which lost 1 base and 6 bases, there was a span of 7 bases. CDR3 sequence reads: CASSQVGGNSPLHF. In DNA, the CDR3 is TGTGCCAGCAGCCAAGTCGGGGGTAATTCACCCCTCCACTTT.

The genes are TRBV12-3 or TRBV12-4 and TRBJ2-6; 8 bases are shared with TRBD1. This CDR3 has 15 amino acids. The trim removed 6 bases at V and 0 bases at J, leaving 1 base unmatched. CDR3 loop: CASRDRVSGANVLTF. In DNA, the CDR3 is TGTGCCAGCAGGGACAGGGTCTCTGGGGCCAACGTCCTGACTTTC.

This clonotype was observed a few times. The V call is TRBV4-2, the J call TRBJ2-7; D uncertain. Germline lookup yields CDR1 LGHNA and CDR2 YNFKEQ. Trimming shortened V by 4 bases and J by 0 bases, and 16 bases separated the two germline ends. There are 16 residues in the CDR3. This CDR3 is CASSPEELMTSYEQYF. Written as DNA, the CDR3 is TGTGCCAGCAGCCCAGAGGAGTTGATGACCTCCTACGAGCAGTACTTC.

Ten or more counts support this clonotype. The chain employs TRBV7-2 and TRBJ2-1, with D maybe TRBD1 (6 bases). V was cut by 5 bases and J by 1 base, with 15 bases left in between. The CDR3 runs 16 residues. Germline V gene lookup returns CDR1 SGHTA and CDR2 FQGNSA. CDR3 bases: TGTGCCAGCAGCCCATACCGGGACACTTCCTACAATGAGCAGTTCTTC. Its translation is CASSPYRDTSYNEQFF.

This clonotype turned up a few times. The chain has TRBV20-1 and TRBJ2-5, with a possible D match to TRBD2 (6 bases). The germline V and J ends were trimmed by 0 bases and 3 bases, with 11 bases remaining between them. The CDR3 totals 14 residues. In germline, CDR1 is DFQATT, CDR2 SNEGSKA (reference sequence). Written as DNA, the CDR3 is TGCAGTGCTAGAGAGGACTACCGTAAAGAGACCCAGTACTTC. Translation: CSAREDYRKETQYF.

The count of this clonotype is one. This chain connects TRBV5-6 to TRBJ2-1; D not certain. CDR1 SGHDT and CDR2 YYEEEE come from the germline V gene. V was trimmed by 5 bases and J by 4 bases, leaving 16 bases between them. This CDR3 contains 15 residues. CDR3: CASSEEGLRYNEQFF. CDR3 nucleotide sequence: TGTGCCAGCAGTGAGGAAGGTTTACGGTACAATGAGCAGTTCTTC.

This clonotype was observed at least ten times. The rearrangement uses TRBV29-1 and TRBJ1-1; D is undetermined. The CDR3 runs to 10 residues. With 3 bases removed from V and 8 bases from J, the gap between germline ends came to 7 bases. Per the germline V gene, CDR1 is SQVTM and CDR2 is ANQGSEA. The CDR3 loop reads CSVEETEAFF. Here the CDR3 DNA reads TGCAGCGTTGAGGAAACAGAAGCTTTCTTT.

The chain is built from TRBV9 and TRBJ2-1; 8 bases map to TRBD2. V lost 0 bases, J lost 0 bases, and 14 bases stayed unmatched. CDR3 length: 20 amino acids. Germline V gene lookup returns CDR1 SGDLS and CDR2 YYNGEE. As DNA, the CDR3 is TGTGCCAGCAGCGTAGATGGGGGACTAGGGGCCCATGGCTCCTACAATGAGCAGTTCTTC. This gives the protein CASSVDGGLGAHGSYNEQFF.